Shown below are 15 T cell receptor beta chains from a single sample sequenced in a study of T cells in Graves' hyperthyroidism and ophthalmopathy. Regions amplified from RNA transcripts were the TCR beta CDR3 regions. HTBI primers were the set used in a first-round RT-PCR of the TCR CDR3. TCRdb used MiXCR to reprocess the multiplex PCR reads, holding one entry per CDR3 protein. The repertoire holds 750,000 to 950,000 distinct CDR3 sequences, with over 35% as singletons. Sequencing was performed on blood. All receptors come from a man between 18 and 29 years old with Graves' hyperthyroidism.

The V call is TRBV29-1, the J call TRBJ1-4; D unresolved. CDR3 length equals 12 residues. V lost 3 bases, J lost 7 bases, and 9 bases lay in between. The germline gives CDR1 SQVTM, CDR2 ANQGSEA. The CDR3 reads CSVERNAEKLFF. CDR3 nucleotides: TGCAGCGTTGAGAGGAATGCTGAAAAACTGTTTTTT.

V usage is TRBV7-2 and J usage is TRBJ1-4; unclear D gene. The CDR3 is made up of 12 amino acids. The ends were cut back, 8 bases at V and 7 bases at J, with 11 bases in the middle. From germline, CDR1 is SGHTA and CDR2 FQGNSA. CDR3 residues: CASRTSSEKLFF. The CDR3 bases are TGTGCCAGCCGCACCTCCTCTGAAAAACTGTTTTTT.

This clonotype showed up just a few times. The genes are TRBV7-2 and TRBJ1-5; D uncertain. The CDR3 runs 15 residues. V was shortened by 1 base and J by 3 bases, with 10 bases between the two germline ends. The germline CDR1 and CDR2 sequences are SGHTA and FQGNSA. CDR3 loop: CASSLVGNPNQPQHF. The CDR3 region has the DNA TGTGCCAGCAGCTTAGTAGGGAATCCCAATCAGCCCCAGCATTTT.

This clonotype came up many times. The rearrangement joins TRBV20-1 to TRBJ1-5; TRBD1 aligns across 10 bases. The CDR3 is 15 residues long. Germline V gene lookup returns CDR1 DFQATT and CDR2 SNEGSKA (reference sequence). J gave up 2 bases and V 5 bases, and 6 bases lay outside the gene matches. CDR3 protein: CSASTGGSGNQPQHF. The CDR3 DNA sequence: TGCAGTGCTTCGACAGGGGGCTCGGGCAATCAGCCCCAGCATTTT.

The chain uses TRBV20-1 and TRBJ1-3; a possible D gene is TRBD1 (5 bases). Trimming took off 4 bases at V and 0 bases at J, with 19 bases between the two ends. The CDR3 loop spans 17 amino acids. CDR1 DFQATT and CDR2 SNEGSKA come from the germline V gene (reference sequence). The CDR3, as DNA: TGCAGTGCTACCCGGGACGCCTCATCCTTCTCTGGAAACACCATATATTTT. Encoded protein: CSATRDASSFSGNTIYF.

This clonotype has a count of ten or more. The chain joins TRBV9 to TRBJ2-7; D uncertain. This CDR3 comprises 15 residues. V was clipped by 0 bases and J by 4 bases, with 14 bases between them. Germline loops: CDR1 SGDLS, CDR2 YYNGEE. The CDR3 DNA reads TGTGCCAGCAGCGTAGGTTCCAGAAGCGAATACGAGCAGTACTTC. It yields the protein CASSVGSRSEYEQYF. Combining the CDR3 with reference TRBV9 and TRBJ2-7 gives the whole variable domain DSGVTQTPKHLITATGQRVTLRCSPRSGDLSVYWYQQSLDQGLQFLIQYYNGEERAKGNILERFSAQQFPDLHSELNLSSLELGDSALYFCASSVGSRSEYEQYFGPGTRLTVT.

This clonotype occurred a few times. This may be a read error, as it is one base from a much larger clone. The V call is TRBV25-1, the J call TRBJ2-7; 8 bases match TRBD1. The CDR3 is 15 residues long. The V and J ends lost 1 base and 12 bases, in that order; junction bases with no gene match: 14. CDR1 and CDR2 from the germline V gene are MGHDK and SYGVNS. The CDR3 protein is CASSELGRGRGLLYF. CDR3 in DNA: TGTGCCAGCAGTGAATTAGGAAGGGGCAGGGGGCTTCTGTACTTC.

This clonotype was picked up one time. The chain links TRBV5-8 to TRBJ2-2, with 7 bases identical to TRBD1. The ends lost 5 bases at V and 3 bases at J; junction bases unmatched: 7. The CDR3 is 15 amino acids. From germline, CDR1 is SGHTS and CDR2 YDEGEE. CDR3 sequence reads: CASSRVRGYTGELFF. CDR3 DNA sequence: TGTGCCAGCAGTCGGGTCAGGGGGTACACCGGGGAGCTGTTTTTT.

This clonotype turned up a few times. The chain couples TRBV12-3 or TRBV12-4 to TRBJ2-5; the match to TRBD2 covers 9 bases. Losses at the gene ends were 3 bases for V and 4 bases for J; bases not matched to a gene: 9. The CDR3 length is 16 residues. DNA of the CDR3: TGTGCCAGCAGTTTTAGTTTAGCGGGAGAGGGAGAGACCCAGTACTTC. The encoded protein is CASSFSLAGEGETQYF.

The sample holds many counts of this clonotype. CDR3 sequence: CSAQGARDYEQYF. Written as DNA, the CDR3 is TGCAGTGCCCAGGGGGCTCGGGACTACGAGCAGTACTTC. V is TRBV20-1 and J is TRBJ2-7; the match to TRBD1 covers 8 bases. Per the germline V gene, CDR1 is DFQATT and CDR2 is SNEGSKA (reference sequence). The trim removed 6 bases at V and 3 bases at J, leaving 7 bases unmatched. There are 13 residues in the CDR3.

The chain has TRBV6-6 and TRBJ1-1, with 9 bases lining up with TRBD1. Germline CDR1 is MNHNY and CDR2 is SVGAGI (reference sequence). The CDR3 totals 17 residues. V was clipped by 7 bases and J by 0 bases; unmatched bases: 12. CDR3 amino acids: CASTDPGQGLMNTEAFF. CDR3 sequence (DNA): TGTGCCAGCACCGACCCGGGACAGGGCCTTATGAACACTGAAGCTTTCTTT.

In this sample, this clonotype turned up a few times. The chain combines TRBV7-6 with TRBJ2-5; no clear D. This CDR3 is built from 15 residues. Trimming stripped 1 base from V and 2 bases from J, with 11 bases between. Germline V gene data show CDR1 as SGHVS and CDR2 as FNYEAQ. The CDR3 here is CASSLVARPQETQYF. The CDR3, as DNA: TGTGCCAGCAGCTTAGTGGCCAGACCTCAAGAGACCCAGTACTTC.

This clonotype has just a few counts. The rearrangement joins TRBV2 to TRBJ2-5; 9 nucleotides align to TRBD2. Germline V gene data show CDR1 as SNHLY and CDR2 as FYNNEI. The CDR3 has 15 residues. Unmatched junction bases numbered 7, after V lost 6 bases and J lost 2 bases. CDR3 sequence reads: CASSDGAGGQETQYF. The CDR3, as DNA: TGTGCCAGCAGCGACGGAGCGGGGGGACAAGAGACCCAGTACTTC. The complete variable domain, with remaining parts taken from reference TRBV2 and TRBJ2-5, reads EPEVTQTPSHQVTQMGQEVILRCVPISNHLYFYWYRQILGQKVEFLVSFYNNEISEKSEIFDDQFSVERPDGSNFTLKIRSTKLEDSAMYFCASSDGAGGQETQYFGPGTRLLVL.

About this clonotype: A much more abundant neighbour one base away suggests this may be a read error. This likely comes from a read error, as the CDR3 has no conserved phenylalanine or tryptophan at its end. The chain links TRBV15 to TRBJ2-5, with D perhaps being TRBD1 or TRBD2 (7 bases each). V lost 3 bases and J 5 bases, leaving 13 bases between the germline ends. This CDR3 is 14 amino acids long. Germline V CDR1 and CDR2: LNHNV, YYDKDF (reference sequence). CDR3 DNA sequence: TGTGCCACCAGCAGGGGAGGGGGCCTTGAGACCCAGTACCTC. This encodes CATSRGGGLETQYL.

Of note for this clonotype: This could be a read error, since a much larger clone is one nucleotide away. The CDR3 region is CASSSGAEAEAFF. As DNA, the CDR3 is TGTGCCAGCAGCTCCGGGGCTGAGGCTGAAGCTTTCTTT. The genes are TRBV9 and TRBJ1-1, with D possibly matching TRBD1 (5 bases). The CDR3 has 13 residues. Trimming stripped 4 bases from V and 6 bases from J, with 13 bases between. Germline-derived CDR1 and CDR2 are SGDLS and YYNGEE.